The 15 T cell receptor beta chains in this list originate from one sample, sequenced in a study of human T cells and chemical hapten exposure. From the RACE reads, TCRdb called clonotypes with MiXCR, one entry per CDR3 protein. The profile shows tens of thousands of distinct CDR3 sequences, about 8% of them singletons. Time point of the sample: patch test 1, 2 weeks after DPC sensitization. Sample treatment: therapeutic diphenylcyclopropenone sensitization with weekly scalp DPC. The sample consisted of whole blood, taken in connection with sensitization to the hapten diphenylcyclopropenone (DPC). These receptors were taken from a woman aged 25 to 39 with alopecia areata. Some clones in this sample may be carry-over from other donors' samples.

This clonotype came up many times. The J gene is TRBJ1-1, the V gene TRBV30; the D gene is possibly TRBD1 (6 bases). Per germline, CDR1 GTSNPN and CDR2 SVGIG (reference sequence). The V gene lost 2 bases and the J gene lost 1 base, with 11 bases spanning the gap. The CDR3 is made up of 14 amino acids. The CDR3 here is CAWSSTGTNTEAFF. The DNA of the CDR3 is TGTGCCTGGAGTTCGACAGGTACGAACACTGAAGCTTTCTTT.

V is TRBV19 and J is TRBJ2-3; 8 bases are shared with TRBD2. CDR1 and CDR2 from the germline V gene are LNHDA and SQIVND (reference sequence). Germline trimming cut 6 bases from V and 10 bases from J; bases unmatched to any gene: 15. There are 15 residues in the CDR3. CDR3 protein: CASRDHLGGASPQYF. As DNA, the CDR3 is TGTGCCAGTAGAGACCACCTCGGGGGGGCTTCCCCGCAGTATTTT.

Ten or more counts support this clonotype. The gene calls are TRBV12-3 or TRBV12-4 and TRBJ1-4; D unclear. Trimming shortened V by 2 bases and J by 12 bases, and 16 bases separated the two germline ends. The CDR3 is made up of 14 amino acids. The CDR3 loop reads CASSLRGDRRELFF. The CDR3, as DNA: TGTGCCAGCAGTTTACGCGGGGATCGTAGAGAACTGTTTTTT.

This clonotype was observed at least ten times. CDR3 nucleotides: TGTGCCAGCAGTGGCACAAGGAACACTGAAGCTTTCTTT. This translates into CASSGTRNTEAFF. J is TRBJ1-1 and V is TRBV2; no firm D call. V dropped 4 bases and J dropped 1 base, with 7 bases sitting between them. Germline CDR1 SNHLY, CDR2 FYNNEI. The CDR3 sequence is 13 residues long.

This clonotype turned up a few times. The chain is built from TRBV6-5 and TRBJ1-1; unclear D gene. Deletions cut 6 bases from V and 0 bases from J, with 8 bases between. The germline gives CDR1 MNHEY, CDR2 SVGAGI. The CDR3 contains 13 residues. In DNA, the CDR3 is TGTGCCAGCAGATCGGACCTGAACACTGAAGCTTTCTTT. It translates to CASRSDLNTEAFF.

This clonotype was observed a handful of times. The J gene is TRBJ2-7, the V gene TRBV29-1; the D is unclear. V lost 3 bases and J lost 8, with 8 bases in between. This CDR3 spans 10 amino acids. Looked up from germline, CDR1 is SQVTM and CDR2 is ANQGSEA. CDR3 coding DNA: TGCAGCGTTGACGTGGGCAAGCAGTACTTC. Translating it yields CSVDVGKQYF.

V is TRBV7-8 and J is TRBJ1-5; D is undetermined. CDR1 and CDR2 from the germline V gene are SGHVS and FQNEAQ. Trimming shortened V by 1 base and J by 0 bases, and 7 bases separated the two germline ends. The CDR3 is made up of 15 amino acids. The CDR3 sequence: CASSLGLPSNQPQHF. The CDR3 DNA follows: TGTGCCAGCAGCTTAGGACTGCCTAGCAATCAGCCCCAGCATTTT.

The rearrangement uses TRBV7-8 and TRBJ1-3, with D perhaps TRBD1 (6 bases). The CDR3 loop spans 16 amino acids. Germline values: CDR1 SGHVS, CDR2 FQNEAQ. V was trimmed by 3 bases and J by 1 base, leaving 13 bases between them. The CDR3 loop is CASSFVRGGSGNTIYF. The CDR3 nucleotides read TGTGCCAGCAGCTTCGTCAGGGGAGGTTCTGGAAACACCATATATTTT.

The rearrangement uses TRBV2 and TRBJ1-6, with D hard to call. CDR1 is SNHLY and CDR2 is FYNNEI in the germline V gene. Trimming left V 4 bases short and J 5 bases short, with 9 bases between. CDR3 length: 14 amino acids. The CDR3 loop reads CASSVEANNSPLHF. The CDR3 DNA reads as TGTGCCAGCAGTGTGGAGGCTAATAATTCACCCCTCCACTTT.

This clonotype came up many times. The rearrangement links TRBV20-1 to TRBJ2-3, with 8 bases fitting TRBD1. The CDR3 consists of 12 residues. CDR1 is DFQATT and CDR2 is SNEGSKA in the germline V gene (reference sequence). Unmatched junction bases numbered 1, after V lost 4 bases and J lost 4 bases. The CDR3 loop reads CSAMTGADTQYF. In DNA, the CDR3 is TGCAGTGCTATGACAGGGGCAGATACGCAGTATTTT.

This clonotype was found many times. J is TRBJ1-1 and V is TRBV7-9, with D unclear. The CDR3 loop spans 11 amino acids. V lost 1 base, J lost 10 bases, and 7 bases lay in between. Germline lookup yields CDR1 SEHNR and CDR2 FQNEAQ (reference sequence). The DNA of the CDR3 is TGTGCCAGCAGCTTAGGTACAGCAGCTTTCTTT. It is translated as CASSLGTAAFF. The variable domain in full, with the rest retrieved from reference TRBV7-9 and TRBJ1-1, is DTGVSQNPRHKITKRGQNVTFRCDPISEHNRLYWYRQTLGQGPEFLTYFQNEAQLEKSRLLSDRFSAERPKGSFSTLEIQRTEQGDSAMYLCASSLGTAAFFGQGTRLTVV.

This clonotype showed up many times. The V and J genes are TRBV20-1 and TRBJ2-3, with TRBD1 matching over 9 bases. Germline V lookup: CDR1 DFQATT, CDR2 SNEGSKA (reference sequence). The CDR3 extends over 15 amino acids. V shed 5 bases, J shed 1 base, and the junction held 7 bases outside the gene matches. CDR3 DNA: TGCAGTGCTCTACACAGGGGGCGAGGCACAGATACGCAGTATTTT. Its protein product is CSALHRGRGTDTQYF.

This clonotype occurred many times. This rearrangement joins TRBV29-1 to TRBJ1-2; possible D gene TRBD1, 5 bases. The V and J ends lost 6 bases and 12 bases respectively, with 17 bases between them. The germline gives CDR1 SQVTM, CDR2 ANQGSEA. The CDR3 is 11 residues long. The DNA of the CDR3 is TGCAGCGTCTTGATCTACGGGGCTAACACCTTC. Amino acid sequence: CSVLIYGANTF.

This clonotype was seen a few times. The V and J genes are TRBV3-1 and TRBJ2-2; unclear D gene. Trimming stripped 5 bases from V and 0 bases from J, with 4 bases between. The CDR3 contains 13 residues. CDR1 is LGHDT, CDR2 YNNKEL, per germline (reference sequence). The CDR3 DNA sequence: TGTGCCAGCAGCAGGACGAACACCGGGGAGCTGTTTTTT. Its protein product is CASSRTNTGELFF. The full variable domain, with the rest looked up from reference TRBV3-1 and TRBJ2-2, is DTAVSQTPKYLVTQMGNDKSIKCEQNLGHDTMYWYKQDSKKFLKIMFSYNNKELIINETVPNRFSPKSPDKAHLNLHINSLELGDSAVYFCASSRTNTGELFFGEGSRLTVL.

The chain links TRBV19 to TRBJ1-6, with D uncertain. This CDR3 has 12 amino acids. V was clipped by 5 bases and J by 9 bases, with 8 bases between them. CDR1 and CDR2 (germline): LNHDA, SQIVND (reference sequence). The CDR3 is CASSVGASPLHF. CDR3 DNA: TGTGCCAGTAGTGTCGGAGCTTCACCCCTCCACTTT.